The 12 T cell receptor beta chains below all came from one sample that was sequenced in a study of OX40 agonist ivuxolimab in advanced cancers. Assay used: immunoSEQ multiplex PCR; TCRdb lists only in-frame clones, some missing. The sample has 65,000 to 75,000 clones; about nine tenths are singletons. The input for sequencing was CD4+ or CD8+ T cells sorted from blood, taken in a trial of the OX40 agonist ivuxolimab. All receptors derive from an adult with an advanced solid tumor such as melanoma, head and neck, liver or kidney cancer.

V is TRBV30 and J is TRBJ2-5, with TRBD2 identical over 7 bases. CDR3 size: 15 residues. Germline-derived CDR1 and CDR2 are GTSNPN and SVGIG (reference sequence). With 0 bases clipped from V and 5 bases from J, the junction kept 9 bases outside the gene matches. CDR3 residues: CAWSVAGRRGETQYF. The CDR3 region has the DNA TGTGCCTGGAGTGTAGCGGGGCGCAGAGGGGAGACCCAGTACTTC.

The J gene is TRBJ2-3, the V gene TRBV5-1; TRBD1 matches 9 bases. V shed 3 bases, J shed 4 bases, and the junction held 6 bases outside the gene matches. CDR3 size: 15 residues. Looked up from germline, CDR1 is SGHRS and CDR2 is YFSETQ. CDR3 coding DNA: TGCGCCAGCAGCTGGGGACAGGGAGGCGCAGATACGCAGTATTTT. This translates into CASSWGQGGADTQYF.

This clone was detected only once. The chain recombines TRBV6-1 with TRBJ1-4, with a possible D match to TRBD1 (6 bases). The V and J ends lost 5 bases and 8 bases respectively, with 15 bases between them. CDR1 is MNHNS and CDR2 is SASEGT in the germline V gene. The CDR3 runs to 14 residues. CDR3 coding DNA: TGTGCCAGCAGTAGACAGGTGGGCGGGGAAAAACTGTTTTTT. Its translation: CASSRQVGGEKLFF.

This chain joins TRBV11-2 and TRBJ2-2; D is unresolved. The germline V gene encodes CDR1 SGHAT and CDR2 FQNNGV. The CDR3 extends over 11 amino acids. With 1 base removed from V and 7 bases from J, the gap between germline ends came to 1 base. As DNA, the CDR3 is TGTGCCAGCAGCTTAGTCGGGGAGCTGTTTTTT. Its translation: CASSLVGELFF.

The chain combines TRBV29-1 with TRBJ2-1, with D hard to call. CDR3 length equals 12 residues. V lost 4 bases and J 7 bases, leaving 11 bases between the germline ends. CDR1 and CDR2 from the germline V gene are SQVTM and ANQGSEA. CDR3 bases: TGCAGCGTTGGATGGGGTTGGAATGAGCAGTTCTTC. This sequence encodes CSVGWGWNEQFF.

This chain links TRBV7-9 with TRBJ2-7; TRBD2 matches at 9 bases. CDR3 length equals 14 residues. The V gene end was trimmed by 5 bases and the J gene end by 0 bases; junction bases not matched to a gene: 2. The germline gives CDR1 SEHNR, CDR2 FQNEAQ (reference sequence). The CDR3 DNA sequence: TGTGCCAGCAGCCTTAGCGGGAGCTCCTACGAGCAGTACTTC. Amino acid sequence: CASSLSGSSYEQYF.

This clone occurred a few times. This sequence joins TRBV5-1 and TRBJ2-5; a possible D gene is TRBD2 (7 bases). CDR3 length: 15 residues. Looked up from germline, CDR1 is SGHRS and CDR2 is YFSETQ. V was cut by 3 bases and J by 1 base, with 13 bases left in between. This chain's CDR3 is CASSYQGGGQETQYF. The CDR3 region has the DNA TGCGCCAGCAGCTATCAGGGAGGGGGCCAAGAGACCCAGTACTTC.

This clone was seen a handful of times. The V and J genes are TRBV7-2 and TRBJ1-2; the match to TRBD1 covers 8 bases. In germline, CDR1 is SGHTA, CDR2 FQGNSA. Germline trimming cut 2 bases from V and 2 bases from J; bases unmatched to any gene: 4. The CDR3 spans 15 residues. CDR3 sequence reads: CASSLSGGANYGYTF. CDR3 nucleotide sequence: TGTGCCAGCAGCTTATCAGGGGGCGCGAACTATGGCTACACCTTC.

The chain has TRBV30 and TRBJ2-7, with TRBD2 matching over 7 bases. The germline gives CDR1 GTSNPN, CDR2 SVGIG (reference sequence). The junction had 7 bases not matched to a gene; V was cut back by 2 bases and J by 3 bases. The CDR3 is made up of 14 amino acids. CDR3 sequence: CAWSTGGAVYEQYF. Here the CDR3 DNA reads TGTGCCTGGAGTACGGGGGGAGCGGTCTACGAGCAGTACTTC.

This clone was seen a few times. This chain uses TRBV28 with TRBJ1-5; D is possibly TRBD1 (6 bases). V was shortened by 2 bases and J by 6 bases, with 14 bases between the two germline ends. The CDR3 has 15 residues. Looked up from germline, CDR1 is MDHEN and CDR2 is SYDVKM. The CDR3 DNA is TGTGCCAGCAGTTTAATCCCGGGGGCGGGTCAGCCCCAGCATTTT. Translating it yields CASSLIPGAGQPQHF.

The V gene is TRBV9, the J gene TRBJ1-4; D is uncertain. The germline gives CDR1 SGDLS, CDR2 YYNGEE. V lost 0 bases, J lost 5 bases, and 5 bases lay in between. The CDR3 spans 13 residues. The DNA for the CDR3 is TGTGCCAGCAGCGTAGGCGGGAATGAAAAACTGTTTTTT. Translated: CASSVGGNEKLFF.

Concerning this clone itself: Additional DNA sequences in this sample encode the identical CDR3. CDR3: CASSFGETQYF. The CDR3 DNA follows: TGTGCCAGCAGTTTTGGTGAGACCCAGTACTTC. The chain links TRBV28 to TRBJ2-5; D remains ambiguous. The CDR3 runs 11 residues. Germline-derived CDR1 and CDR2 are MDHEN and SYDVKM. V shed 3 bases and J shed 5 bases, with 4 bases lying between them.